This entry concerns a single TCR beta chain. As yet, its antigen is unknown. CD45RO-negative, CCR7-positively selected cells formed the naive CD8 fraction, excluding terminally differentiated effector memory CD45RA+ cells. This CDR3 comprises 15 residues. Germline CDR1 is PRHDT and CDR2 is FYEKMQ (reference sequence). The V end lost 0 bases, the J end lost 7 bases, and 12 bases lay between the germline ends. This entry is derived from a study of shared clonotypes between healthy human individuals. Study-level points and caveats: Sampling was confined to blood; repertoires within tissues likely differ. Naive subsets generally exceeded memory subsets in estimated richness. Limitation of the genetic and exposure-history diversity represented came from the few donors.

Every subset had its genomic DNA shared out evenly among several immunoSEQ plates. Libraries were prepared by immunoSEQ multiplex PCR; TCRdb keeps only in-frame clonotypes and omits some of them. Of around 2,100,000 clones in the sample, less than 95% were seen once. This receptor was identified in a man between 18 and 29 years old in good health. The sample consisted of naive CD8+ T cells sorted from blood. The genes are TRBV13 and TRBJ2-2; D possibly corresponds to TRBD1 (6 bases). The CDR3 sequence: CASSLGRGESGELFF. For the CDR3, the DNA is TGTGCCAGCAGCTTAGGCAGGGGAGAGAGCGGGGAGCTGTTTTTT.